The rows below give T cell receptor beta chains drawn from one sample of a study of response to subunit inactivated influenza vaccine. TCRdb used MiXCR to reprocess the RT-PCR reads, holding one entry per CDR3 protein. The sample lists 650,000 or so distinct CDR3 sequences, 14% occurring once. Sequenced here: PBMCs from blood, sampled roughly 2 weeks before vaccination. The origin of the receptors is a man aged 50-59 years who received an inactivated influenza vaccine. Both conserved end residues are part of each CDR3. Each record gives: D gene, clone size, J gene, V gene, CDR3 DNA, CDR3 protein. The D gene is left open where the match is weak. Only part of the rows carry a size: once, few, many, or a class if the clone is expanded.

D gene: TRBD2
clone size: few
J gene: TRBJ2-3
V gene: TRBV6-5
CDR3 DNA: TGTGCCAGCAGTTCTCCCGGACTAGCGGGAAAGATGGATACGCAGTATTTT
CDR3 protein: CASSSPGLAGKMDTQYF

D gene: NA
clone size: few
J gene: TRBJ2-3
V gene: TRBV20-1
CDR3 DNA: TGCAGTGCTAGAGATCTCGTGACCACAGATACGCAGTATTTT
CDR3 protein: CSARDLVTTDTQYF

D gene: TRBD2
clone size: NA
J gene: TRBJ2-1
V gene: TRBV19
CDR3 DNA: TGTGCCAGTAAAAGGGGGAGCGGGAGTTATCATGAGCAGTTCTTC
CDR3 protein: CASKRGSGSYHEQFF

D gene: TRBD1
clone size: NA
J gene: TRBJ2-5
V gene: TRBV5-4
CDR3 DNA: TGTGCCAGCAGCTCAAAACAGGGGGCGGGAGAGACCCAGTACTTC
CDR3 protein: CASSSKQGAGETQYF

D gene: TRBD1
clone size: few
J gene: TRBJ1-6
V gene: TRBV5-1
CDR3 DNA: TGCGCCAGCAACCCGACAGGGGAAGTTTCACCCCTCCACTTT
CDR3 protein: CASNPTGEVSPLHF

D gene: NA
clone size: NA
J gene: TRBJ1-1
V gene: TRBV5-1
CDR3 DNA: TGCGCCAGCAGCGAACAAGTGAACACTGAAGCTTTCTTT
CDR3 protein: CASSEQVNTEAFF

D gene: NA
clone size: many
J gene: TRBJ2-3
V gene: TRBV20-1
CDR3 DNA: TGCAGTGCTAGCCCCATCGGGCGGGTATCCACAGATACGCAGTATTTT
CDR3 protein: CSASPIGRVSTDTQYF

D gene: TRBD2
clone size: once
J gene: TRBJ2-1
V gene: TRBV20-1
CDR3 DNA: TGCAGTGCTAGACGGCTAGCGGGAGGTTCAGTATACAATGAGCAGTTCTTC
CDR3 protein: CSARRLAGGSVYNEQFF

D gene: NA
clone size: NA
J gene: TRBJ2-7
V gene: TRBV6-5
CDR3 DNA: TGTGCCAGCAGTTACTCGTTCGCGTACGCGACCTACGAGCAGTACTTC
CDR3 protein: CASSYSFAYATYEQYF

D gene: NA
clone size: NA
J gene: TRBJ2-5
V gene: TRBV7-9
CDR3 DNA: TGTGCCAGCAGCCACGGGGGCCTAATATCAGAGACCCAGTACTTC
CDR3 protein: CASSHGGLISETQYF

D gene: NA
clone size: few
J gene: TRBJ2-7
V gene: TRBV5-1
CDR3 DNA: TGCGCCAGCAGCTTGGGCAGCGGCTACTCACCCTACGAGCAGTACTTC
CDR3 protein: CASSLGSGYSPYEQYF

D gene: NA
clone size: NA
J gene: TRBJ2-2
V gene: TRBV7-2
CDR3 DNA: TGTGCCAGCAGCCCAACGGGATACGACGGGGAGCTGTTTTTT
CDR3 protein: CASSPTGYDGELFF

D gene: NA
clone size: NA
J gene: TRBJ2-7
V gene: TRBV7-9
CDR3 DNA: TGTGCCAGCAGCCACCCCCGACAAGGACCTTCCGCCTACGAGCAGTACTTC
CDR3 protein: CASSHPRQGPSAYEQYF

D gene: NA
clone size: NA
J gene: TRBJ2-1
V gene: TRBV12-3/TRBV12-4
CDR3 DNA: TGTGCCAGCAGGCCGGACTCAGTTTTCTACAATGAGCAGTTCTTC
CDR3 protein: CASRPDSVFYNEQFF

D gene: NA
clone size: NA
J gene: TRBJ2-2
V gene: TRBV5-1
CDR3 DNA: TGCGCCAGCAGCTTGTCATCGGTGGGCGGGGAGCTGTTTTTT
CDR3 protein: CASSLSSVGGELFF

D gene: TRBD1
clone size: NA
J gene: TRBJ2-3
V gene: TRBV11-1
CDR3 DNA: TGTGCCAGCAGCTGGGGGACAGGGTGGACCACAGATACGCAGTATTTT
CDR3 protein: CASSWGTGWTTDTQYF

D gene: TRBD1
clone size: many
J gene: TRBJ2-2
V gene: TRBV5-1
CDR3 DNA: TGCGCCAGCAGCATCCAACCGGGACAGGGGTCCCCCGGGGAGCTGTTTTTT
CDR3 protein: CASSIQPGQGSPGELFF

D gene: TRBD1
clone size: NA
J gene: TRBJ2-7
V gene: TRBV12-3/TRBV12-4
CDR3 DNA: TGTGCCAGCAGTTCGGACAGGGATTTTTACGAGCAGTACTTC
CDR3 protein: CASSSDRDFYEQYF

D gene: NA
clone size: NA
J gene: TRBJ1-2
V gene: TRBV28
CDR3 DNA: TGTGCCAGCAGGGAAATTGGTCGGCAGGGTGCCAACTATGGCTACACCTTC
CDR3 protein: CASREIGRQGANYGYTF

D gene: TRBD2
clone size: NA
J gene: TRBJ2-1
V gene: TRBV20-1
CDR3 DNA: TGCAGTGCTAGAGCCCGGACTAGCGGGCCCTACAATGAGCAGTTCTTC
CDR3 protein: CSARARTSGPYNEQFF

D gene: NA
clone size: few
J gene: TRBJ2-6
V gene: TRBV12-3/TRBV12-4
CDR3 DNA: TGTGCCAGCAGTTTGTACGTATCCTCTGGGGCCAACGTCCTGACTTTC
CDR3 protein: CASSLYVSSGANVLTF

D gene: NA
clone size: few
J gene: TRBJ2-5
V gene: TRBV10-3
CDR3 DNA: TGTGCCATCAGTGAAATCGATGTAGAGGAGACCCAGTACTTC
CDR3 protein: CAISEIDVEETQYF

D gene: NA
clone size: few
J gene: TRBJ1-1
V gene: TRBV7-9
CDR3 DNA: TGTGCCAGCAGCTTGGATGGGCTGGGGAACACTGAAGCTTTCTTT
CDR3 protein: CASSLDGLGNTEAFF

D gene: NA
clone size: many
J gene: TRBJ2-1
V gene: TRBV2
CDR3 DNA: TGTGCCAGCAGTGAAATTAGGCGGAGCAATGAGCAGTTCTTC
CDR3 protein: CASSEIRRSNEQFF

D gene: TRBD1
clone size: NA
J gene: TRBJ2-1
V gene: TRBV5-1
CDR3 DNA: TGCGCCAGCGAGGGACAGGGACCTTACAATGAGCAGTTCTTC
CDR3 protein: CASEGQGPYNEQFF

D gene: TRBD2
clone size: many
J gene: TRBJ2-1
V gene: TRBV4-1
CDR3 DNA: TGCGCCAGCAGCCAAAAAGCGGGGGGGCTCGGCAATGAGCAGTTCTTC
CDR3 protein: CASSQKAGGLGNEQFF

D gene: NA
clone size: few
J gene: TRBJ2-3
V gene: TRBV5-1
CDR3 DNA: TGCGCCAGCAGCCGGATCCCAGCTCAGGGATATAGCACAGATACGCAGTATTTT
CDR3 protein: CASSRIPAQGYSTDTQYF

D gene: NA
clone size: NA
J gene: TRBJ1-4
V gene: TRBV2
CDR3 DNA: TGTGCCAGCAGTGACAGGGGAAATGAAAAACTGTTTTTT
CDR3 protein: CASSDRGNEKLFF

D gene: TRBD2
clone size: many
J gene: TRBJ2-5
V gene: TRBV5-1
CDR3 DNA: TGCGCCAGCAGCTTGGCAGCTAGCGGACAAGAGACCCAGTACTTC
CDR3 protein: CASSLAASGQETQYF

D gene: NA
clone size: NA
J gene: TRBJ2-3
V gene: TRBV24-1
CDR3 DNA: TGTGCCACCAGTGACCCTCGAGCGTCCACAGATACGCAGTATTTT
CDR3 protein: CATSDPRASTDTQYF

D gene: NA
clone size: NA
J gene: TRBJ1-2
V gene: TRBV6-5
CDR3 DNA: TGTGCCAGCAGTTACGCCTCAGGGGCGGGGGATGGCTACACCTTC
CDR3 protein: CASSYASGAGDGYTF

D gene: NA
clone size: NA
J gene: TRBJ2-5
V gene: TRBV5-6
CDR3 DNA: TGTGCCAGCAGCCCCACCCTGGCCCCCATATCCCAAGAGACCCAGTACTTC
CDR3 protein: CASSPTLAPISQETQYF

D gene: TRBD2
clone size: many
J gene: TRBJ2-1
V gene: TRBV5-1
CDR3 DNA: TGCGCCAGCAGCAGAGCGGGAGGGGTTGATGAGCAGTTCTTC
CDR3 protein: CASSRAGGVDEQFF

D gene: NA
clone size: NA
J gene: TRBJ2-7
V gene: TRBV7-9
CDR3 DNA: TGTGCCAGCAGCTTAGTAACAGGCCCAACCTACGAGCAGTACTTC
CDR3 protein: CASSLVTGPTYEQYF

D gene: TRBD2
clone size: NA
J gene: TRBJ2-1
V gene: TRBV20-1
CDR3 DNA: TGCAGTGCTTCCCCTCCAGGGACTAGCGGAGCCTCCTACAATGAGCAGTTCTTC
CDR3 protein: CSASPPGTSGASYNEQFF

D gene: TRBD1
clone size: NA
J gene: TRBJ1-1
V gene: TRBV20-1
CDR3 DNA: TGCAGTGCTAGGGACAGGGGGCTTGGCACTGAAGCTTTCTTT
CDR3 protein: CSARDRGLGTEAFF

D gene: TRBD2
clone size: few
J gene: TRBJ2-2
V gene: TRBV15
CDR3 DNA: TGTGCCACCAAGCGGGACCGGGATACCGGGGAGCTGTTTTTT
CDR3 protein: CATKRDRDTGELFF

D gene: NA
clone size: NA
J gene: TRBJ1-1
V gene: TRBV7-9
CDR3 DNA: TGTGCCAGCAGCCACGGACAGCGGGGCTCTGAAGCTTTCTTT
CDR3 protein: CASSHGQRGSEAFF

D gene: NA
clone size: few
J gene: TRBJ2-3
V gene: TRBV12-3/TRBV12-4
CDR3 DNA: TGTGCCAGCAGTTCGTTAGGAACAGATACGCAGTATTTT
CDR3 protein: CASSSLGTDTQYF

D gene: NA
clone size: few
J gene: TRBJ2-1
V gene: TRBV11-2
CDR3 DNA: TGTGCCAGCATCTTGACCTCCGCCAACAATGAGCAGTTCTTC
CDR3 protein: CASILTSANNEQFF

D gene: TRBD2
clone size: many
J gene: TRBJ2-3
V gene: TRBV7-2
CDR3 DNA: TGTGCCAGCAACGGGGGGGGCACAGATACGCAGTATTTT
CDR3 protein: CASNGGGTDTQYF

D gene: NA
clone size: few
J gene: TRBJ2-7
V gene: TRBV6-1
CDR3 DNA: TGTGCCAGCCGATTAGACACGGGCAATACCTACGAGCAGTACTTC
CDR3 protein: CASRLDTGNTYEQYF

D gene: NA
clone size: many
J gene: TRBJ1-2
V gene: TRBV4-3
CDR3 DNA: TGCGCCAGCAGCCAAAGCAGGGACTATGGCTACACCTTC
CDR3 protein: CASSQSRDYGYTF

D gene: NA
clone size: few
J gene: TRBJ2-5
V gene: TRBV29-1
CDR3 DNA: TGCAGCGCCCTAGCGTACCAAGAGACCCAGTACTTC
CDR3 protein: CSALAYQETQYF

D gene: NA
clone size: few
J gene: TRBJ1-4
V gene: TRBV24-1
CDR3 DNA: TGTGCCACCAGTGATTCCGGGACACCTAATGAAAAACTGTTTTTT
CDR3 protein: CATSDSGTPNEKLFF

D gene: NA
clone size: few
J gene: TRBJ1-1
V gene: TRBV30
CDR3 DNA: TGTGCCTGGAGTACTTCGGACACTGAAGCTTTCTTT
CDR3 protein: CAWSTSDTEAFF

D gene: NA
clone size: NA
J gene: TRBJ2-1
V gene: TRBV21-1
CDR3 DNA: TGTGCCAGCAGCACCCTCGACAGGGTTGAGCAGTTCTTC
CDR3 protein: CASSTLDRVEQFF

D gene: NA
clone size: few
J gene: TRBJ2-7
V gene: TRBV5-1
CDR3 DNA: TGCGCCAGCAGCTTGGCACCGGGACCGTCCTCCTACGAGCAGTACTTC
CDR3 protein: CASSLAPGPSSYEQYF

D gene: NA
clone size: few
J gene: TRBJ2-7
V gene: TRBV18
CDR3 DNA: TGTGCCAGCTCACCTTCCAACAGGGAGCAGTACTTC
CDR3 protein: CASSPSNREQYF

D gene: TRBD2
clone size: NA
J gene: TRBJ2-7
V gene: TRBV5-1
CDR3 DNA: TGCGCCAGCAGCCCAATTGGACTAGACCTCCACGAGCAGTACTTC
CDR3 protein: CASSPIGLDLHEQYF

D gene: NA
clone size: many
J gene: TRBJ2-5
V gene: TRBV29-1
CDR3 DNA: TGCAGCGGGGGCTCCCAAGAGACCCAGTACTTC
CDR3 protein: CSGGSQETQYF

D gene: NA
clone size: few
J gene: TRBJ2-7
V gene: TRBV7-2
CDR3 DNA: TGTGCCAGCAGCTCGACTATCTACGAGCAGTACTTC
CDR3 protein: CASSSTIYEQYF

D gene: NA
clone size: few
J gene: TRBJ2-3
V gene: TRBV7-9
CDR3 DNA: TGTGCCAGCAGCTTCATCGCTCTAGCAGGCACAGATACGCAGTATTTT
CDR3 protein: CASSFIALAGTDTQYF

D gene: NA
clone size: few
J gene: TRBJ2-1
V gene: TRBV29-1
CDR3 DNA: TGCAGCGTTGTTATCAGGGGCAATGAGCAGTTCTTC
CDR3 protein: CSVVIRGNEQFF

D gene: NA
clone size: NA
J gene: TRBJ1-2
V gene: TRBV11-2
CDR3 DNA: TGTGCCAGCAGCCCACTCCAGGGTTCCTCATCTAACTATGGCTACACCTTC
CDR3 protein: CASSPLQGSSSNYGYTF